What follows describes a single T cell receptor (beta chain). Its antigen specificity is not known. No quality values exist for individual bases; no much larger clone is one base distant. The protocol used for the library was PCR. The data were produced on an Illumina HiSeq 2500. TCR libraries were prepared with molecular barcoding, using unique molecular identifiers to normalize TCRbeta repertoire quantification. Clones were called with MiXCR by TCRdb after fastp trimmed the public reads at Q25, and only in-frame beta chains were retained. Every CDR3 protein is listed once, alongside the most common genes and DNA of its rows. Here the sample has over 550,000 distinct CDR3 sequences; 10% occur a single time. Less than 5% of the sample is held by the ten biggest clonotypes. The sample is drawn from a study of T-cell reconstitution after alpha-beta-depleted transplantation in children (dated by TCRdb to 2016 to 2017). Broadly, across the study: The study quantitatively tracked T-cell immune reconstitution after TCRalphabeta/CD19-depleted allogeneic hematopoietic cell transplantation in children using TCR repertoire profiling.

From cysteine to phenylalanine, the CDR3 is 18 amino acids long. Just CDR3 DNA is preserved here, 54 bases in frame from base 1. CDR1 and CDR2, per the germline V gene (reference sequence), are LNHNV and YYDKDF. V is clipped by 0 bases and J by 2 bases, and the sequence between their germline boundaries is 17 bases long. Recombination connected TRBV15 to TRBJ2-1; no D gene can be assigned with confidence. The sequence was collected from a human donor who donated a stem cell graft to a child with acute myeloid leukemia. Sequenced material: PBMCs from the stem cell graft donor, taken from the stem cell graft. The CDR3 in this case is CATSRDKGSLPPYNEQFF. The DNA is TGTGCCACCAGCAGAGATAAGGGTTCCCTACCCCCCTACAATGAGCAGTTCTTC.